This TCR beta chain comes out of a study of T-cell memory formation after mild COVID-19. Study-wide findings and caveats: That cross-reactive memory joined was suggested by some responding clones appearing in pre-infection memory.

On this clonotype itself: No antigen is known for it.

Via MiXCR, TCRdb re-called the 5' RACE reads, giving one row per CDR3 protein. This sample has 170,000 or so distinct CDR3 sequences, with about a fifth found just once. This TCR came from an adult woman who had mild COVID-19 (a few samples of this study predate the infection). Cell type and time point are not known. The material sequenced was PBMCs or a T cell subset sorted from them (not recorded which).

The CDR3 here is CATSAGADTGELFF. The CDR3 DNA is TGTGCCACCAGTGCGGGGGCGGACACCGGGGAGCTGTTTTTT. This sequence joins TRBV24-1 and TRBJ2-2; tentatively, D is TRBD1 or TRBD2 (6 bases each). Trimming left V 5 bases short and J 3 bases short, with 9 bases between. Germline V lookup: CDR1 KGHDR, CDR2 SFDVKD. The CDR3 consists of 14 residues.